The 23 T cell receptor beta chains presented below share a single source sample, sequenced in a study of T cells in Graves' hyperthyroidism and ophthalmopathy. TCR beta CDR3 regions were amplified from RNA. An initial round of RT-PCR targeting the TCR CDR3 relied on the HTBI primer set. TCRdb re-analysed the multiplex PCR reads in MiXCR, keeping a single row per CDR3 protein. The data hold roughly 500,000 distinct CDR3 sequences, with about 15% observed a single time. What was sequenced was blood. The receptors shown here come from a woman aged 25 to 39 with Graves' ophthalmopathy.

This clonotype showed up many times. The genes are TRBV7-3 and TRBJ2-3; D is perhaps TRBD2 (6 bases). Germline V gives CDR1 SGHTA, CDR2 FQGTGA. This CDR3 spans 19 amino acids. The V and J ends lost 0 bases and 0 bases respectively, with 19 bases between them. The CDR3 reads CASSLTSGLWAGSTDTQYF. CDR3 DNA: TGTGCCAGCAGCTTAACGTCTGGGCTGTGGGCGGGGAGCACAGATACGCAGTATTTT.

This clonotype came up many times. The CDR3 nucleotides read TGTGCCAGCAGCCGTTGGCCAACCGGCACAGATACGCAGTATTTT. This gives the protein CASSRWPTGTDTQYF. The rearrangement uses TRBV7-3 and TRBJ2-3; D remains unclear. V was cut by 5 bases and J by 1 base, with 13 bases left in between. CDR1 is SGHTA and CDR2 is FQGTGA in the germline V gene. The CDR3 length is 15 residues.

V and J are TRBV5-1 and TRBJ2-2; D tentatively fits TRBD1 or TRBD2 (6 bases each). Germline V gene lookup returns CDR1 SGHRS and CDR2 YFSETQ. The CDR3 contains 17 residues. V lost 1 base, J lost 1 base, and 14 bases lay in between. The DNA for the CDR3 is TGCGCCAGCAGCTTGAGTATGGGGGGCCTGAACACCGGGGAGCTGTTTTTT. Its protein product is CASSLSMGGLNTGELFF.

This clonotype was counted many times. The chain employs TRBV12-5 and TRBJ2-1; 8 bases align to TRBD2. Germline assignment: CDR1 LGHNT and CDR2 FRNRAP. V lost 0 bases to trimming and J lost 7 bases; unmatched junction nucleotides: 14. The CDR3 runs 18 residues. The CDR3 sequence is CASGLVQWSRTSTNEQFF. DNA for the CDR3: TGTGCTAGTGGTTTGGTACAATGGTCAAGGACTAGCACAAATGAGCAGTTCTTC.

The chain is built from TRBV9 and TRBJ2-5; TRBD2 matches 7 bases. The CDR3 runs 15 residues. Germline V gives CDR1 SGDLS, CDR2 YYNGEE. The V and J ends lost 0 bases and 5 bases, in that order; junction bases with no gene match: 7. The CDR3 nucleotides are TGTGCCAGCAGCGTAGGGGCGGGAGTGAGGGAGACCCAGTACTTC. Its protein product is CASSVGAGVRETQYF.

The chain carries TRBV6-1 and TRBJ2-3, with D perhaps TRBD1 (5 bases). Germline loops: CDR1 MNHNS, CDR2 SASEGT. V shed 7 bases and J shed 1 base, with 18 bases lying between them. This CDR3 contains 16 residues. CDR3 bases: TGTGCCAGCAAGGCCGGACAAGGGATTCGCACAGATACGCAGTATTTT. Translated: CASKAGQGIRTDTQYF.

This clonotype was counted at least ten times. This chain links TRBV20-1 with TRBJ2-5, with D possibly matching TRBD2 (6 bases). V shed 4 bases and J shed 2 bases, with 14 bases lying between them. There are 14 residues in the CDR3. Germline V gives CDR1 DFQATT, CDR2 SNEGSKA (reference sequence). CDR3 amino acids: CSATSEGGQETQYF. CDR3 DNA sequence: TGCAGTGCTACGTCCGAGGGAGGTCAAGAGACCCAGTACTTC.

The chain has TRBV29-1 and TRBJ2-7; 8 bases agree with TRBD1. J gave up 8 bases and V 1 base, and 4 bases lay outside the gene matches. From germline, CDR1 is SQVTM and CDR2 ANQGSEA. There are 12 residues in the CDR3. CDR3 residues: CSVEGTGYKQYF. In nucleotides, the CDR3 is TGCAGCGTTGAAGGGACAGGGTACAAGCAGTACTTC.

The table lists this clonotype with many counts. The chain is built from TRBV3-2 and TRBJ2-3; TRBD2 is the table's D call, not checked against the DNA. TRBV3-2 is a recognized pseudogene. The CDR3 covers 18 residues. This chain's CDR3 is CASSQPRLAGDGTDTQYF. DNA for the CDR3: TGTGCCAGCAGCCAACCACGACTAGCGGGAGATGGGACAGATACGCAGTATTTT.

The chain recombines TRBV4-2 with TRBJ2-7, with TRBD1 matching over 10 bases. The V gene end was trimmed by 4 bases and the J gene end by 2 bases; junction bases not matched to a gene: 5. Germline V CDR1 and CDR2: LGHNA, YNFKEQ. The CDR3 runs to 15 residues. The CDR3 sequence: CASSRGTGEAYEQYF. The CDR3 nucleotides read TGTGCCAGCAGCCGAGGGACAGGGGAAGCCTACGAGCAGTACTTC.

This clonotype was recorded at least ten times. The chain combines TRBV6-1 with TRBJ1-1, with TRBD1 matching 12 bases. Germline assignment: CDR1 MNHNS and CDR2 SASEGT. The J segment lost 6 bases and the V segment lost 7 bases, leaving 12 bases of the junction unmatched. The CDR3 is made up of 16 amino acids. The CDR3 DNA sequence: TGTGCCAGCACCAAACCAGGGGACAGGGGGCGTCCTGAAGCTTTCTTT. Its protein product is CASTKPGDRGRPEAFF.

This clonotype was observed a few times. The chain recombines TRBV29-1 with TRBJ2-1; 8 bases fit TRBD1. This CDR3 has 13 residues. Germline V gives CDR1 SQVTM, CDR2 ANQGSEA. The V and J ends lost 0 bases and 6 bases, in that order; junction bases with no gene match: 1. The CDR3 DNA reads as TGCAGCGTTGAAGACAGGGGGCTCAATGAGCAGTTCTTC. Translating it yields CSVEDRGLNEQFF.

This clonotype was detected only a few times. CDR3 DNA: TGTGCCAGCAGCTTAGCCTCTGGATGGTCCCCGGGTGAAAAACTGTTTTTT. Residues: CASSLASGWSPGEKLFF. This chain connects TRBV7-2 to TRBJ1-4; D gene ambiguous. The germline V gene has CDR1 SGHTA and CDR2 FQGNSA. The CDR3 consists of 17 residues. V gave up 0 bases and J gave up 7 bases, with 18 bases separating them.

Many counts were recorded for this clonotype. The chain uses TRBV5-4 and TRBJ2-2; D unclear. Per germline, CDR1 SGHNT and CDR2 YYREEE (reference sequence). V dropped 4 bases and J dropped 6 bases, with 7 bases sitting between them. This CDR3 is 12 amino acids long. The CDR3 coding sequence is TGTGCCAGCAGCCCCTGGTCCGGGGAGCTGTTTTTT. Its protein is CASSPWSGELFF.

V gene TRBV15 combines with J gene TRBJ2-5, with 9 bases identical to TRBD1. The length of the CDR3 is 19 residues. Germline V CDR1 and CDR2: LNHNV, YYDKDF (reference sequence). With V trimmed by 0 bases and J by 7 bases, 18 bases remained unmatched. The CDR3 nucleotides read TGTGCCACCAGCAGAGATGGGGACAGGGACAAACTAGAAGTAGGGACCCAGTACTTC. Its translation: CATSRDGDRDKLEVGTQYF.

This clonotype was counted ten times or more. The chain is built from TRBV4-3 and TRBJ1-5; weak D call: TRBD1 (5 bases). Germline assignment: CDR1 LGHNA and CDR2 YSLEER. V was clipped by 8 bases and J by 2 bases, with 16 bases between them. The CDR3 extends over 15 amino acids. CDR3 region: CASSSGTGGNQPQHF. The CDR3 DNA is TGCGCCAGCTCTTCGGGGACGGGTGGCAATCAGCCCCAGCATTTT.

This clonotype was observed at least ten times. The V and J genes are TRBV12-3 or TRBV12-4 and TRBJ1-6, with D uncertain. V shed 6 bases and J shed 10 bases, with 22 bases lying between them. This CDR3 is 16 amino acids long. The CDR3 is CASSGSFAFPRSPLHF. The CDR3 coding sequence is TGTGCCAGCAGCGGCAGTTTTGCGTTCCCAAGGTCACCCCTCCACTTT.

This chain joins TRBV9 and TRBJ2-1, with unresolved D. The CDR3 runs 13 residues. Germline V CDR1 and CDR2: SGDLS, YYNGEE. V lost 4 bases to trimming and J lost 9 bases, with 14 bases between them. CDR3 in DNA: TGTGCCAGCAGCCCCACTGGGGTCCCTGAGCAGTTCTTC. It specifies CASSPTGVPEQFF.

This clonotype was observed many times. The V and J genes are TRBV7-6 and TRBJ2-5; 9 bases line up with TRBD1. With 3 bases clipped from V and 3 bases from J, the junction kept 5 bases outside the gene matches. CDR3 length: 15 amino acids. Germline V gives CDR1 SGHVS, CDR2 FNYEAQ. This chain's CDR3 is CASSFRDRVKETQYF. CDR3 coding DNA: TGTGCCAGCAGCTTCCGGGACAGGGTAAAAGAGACCCAGTACTTC.

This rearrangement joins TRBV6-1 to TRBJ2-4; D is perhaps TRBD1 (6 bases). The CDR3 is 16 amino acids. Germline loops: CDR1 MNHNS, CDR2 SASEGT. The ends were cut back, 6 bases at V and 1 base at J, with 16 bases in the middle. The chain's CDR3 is CASRKTGIGAKNIQYF. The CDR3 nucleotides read TGTGCCAGCAGAAAAACAGGGATTGGGGCCAAAAACATTCAGTACTTC.

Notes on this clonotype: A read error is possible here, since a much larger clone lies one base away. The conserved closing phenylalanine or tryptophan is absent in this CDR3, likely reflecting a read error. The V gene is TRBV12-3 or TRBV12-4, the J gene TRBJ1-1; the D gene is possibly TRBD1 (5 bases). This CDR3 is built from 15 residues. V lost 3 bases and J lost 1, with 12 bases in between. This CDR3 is CASSLVGGGNTEAFS. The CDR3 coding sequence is TGTGCCAGCAGTTTGGTGGGGGGAGGGAACACTGAAGCTTTCTCT.

CDR3 nucleotide sequence: TGTGCCAGTAGTGGGACGGCCAAATCAAATGAGCAGTTCTTC. Translation gives CASSGTAKSNEQFF. The rearrangement links TRBV19 to TRBJ2-1; either TRBD1 or TRBD2 may fit D (5 bases each). Between the trimmed V and J ends, which lost 5 bases and 7 bases, there was a span of 15 bases. Germline CDR1 and CDR2: LNHDA and SQIVND (reference sequence). The CDR3 sequence is 14 residues long.

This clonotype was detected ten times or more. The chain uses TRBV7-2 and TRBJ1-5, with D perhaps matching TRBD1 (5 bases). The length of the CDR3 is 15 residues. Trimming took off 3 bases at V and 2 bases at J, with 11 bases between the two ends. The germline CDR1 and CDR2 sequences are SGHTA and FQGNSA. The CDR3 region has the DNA TGTGCCAGCAGCTTTCGACAGAGTGGCAATCAGCCCCAGCATTTT. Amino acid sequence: CASSFRQSGNQPQHF. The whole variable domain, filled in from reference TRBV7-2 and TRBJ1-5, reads GAGVSQSPSNKVTEKGKDVELRCDPISGHTALYWYRQSLGQGLEFLIYFQGNSAPDKSGLPSDRFSAERTGGSVSTLTIQRTQQEDSAVYLCASSFRQSGNQPQHFGDGTRLSIL.